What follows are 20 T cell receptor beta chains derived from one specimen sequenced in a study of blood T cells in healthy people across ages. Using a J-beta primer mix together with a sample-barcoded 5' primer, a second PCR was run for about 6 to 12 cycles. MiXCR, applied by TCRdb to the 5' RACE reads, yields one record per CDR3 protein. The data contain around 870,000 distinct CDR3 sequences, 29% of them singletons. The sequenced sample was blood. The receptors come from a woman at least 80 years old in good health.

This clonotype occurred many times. The CDR3 nucleotides are TGTGCCAGCAGCAAGATGCCACAGGGGGCTTACGAGCAGTACTTC. It yields the protein CASSKMPQGAYEQYF. The V call is TRBV21-1, the J call TRBJ2-7; the table calls TRBD1, which could not be checked here. TRBV21-1 is reported as a pseudogene. The CDR3 consists of 15 residues.

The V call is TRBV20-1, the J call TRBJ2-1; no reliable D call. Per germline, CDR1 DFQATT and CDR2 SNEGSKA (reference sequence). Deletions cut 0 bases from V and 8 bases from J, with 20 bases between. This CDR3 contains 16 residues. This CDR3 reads CSARDTFTESRDEQFF. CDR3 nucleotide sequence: TGCAGTGCTAGAGATACTTTTACGGAAAGTAGGGATGAGCAGTTCTTC.

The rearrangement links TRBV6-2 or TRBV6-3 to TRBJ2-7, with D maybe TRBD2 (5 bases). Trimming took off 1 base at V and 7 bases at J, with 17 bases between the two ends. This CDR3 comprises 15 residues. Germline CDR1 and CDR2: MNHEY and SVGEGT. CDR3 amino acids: CASSYWESSYNEQYF. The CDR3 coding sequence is TGTGCCAGCAGTTACTGGGAGAGCTCCTACAATGAGCAGTACTTC.

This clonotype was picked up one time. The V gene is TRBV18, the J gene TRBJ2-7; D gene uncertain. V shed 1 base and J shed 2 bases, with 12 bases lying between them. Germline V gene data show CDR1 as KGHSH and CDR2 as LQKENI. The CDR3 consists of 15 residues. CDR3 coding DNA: TGTGCCAGCTCACCACAGGGCCAGGTAGCCTACGAGCAGTACTTC. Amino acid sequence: CASSPQGQVAYEQYF.

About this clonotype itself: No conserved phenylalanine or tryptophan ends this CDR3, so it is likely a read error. This CDR3 is CASSLRDRNSPLHC. The CDR3 DNA reads TGTGCCAGCAGCCTCCGGGACAGGAATTCACCCCTCCACTGT. This rearrangement joins TRBV6-5 to TRBJ1-6, with TRBD1 matching over 8 bases. This CDR3 is 14 amino acids long. Germline CDR1 reads MNHEY; CDR2 reads SVGAGI. V was clipped by 6 bases and J by 7 bases; unmatched bases: 5.

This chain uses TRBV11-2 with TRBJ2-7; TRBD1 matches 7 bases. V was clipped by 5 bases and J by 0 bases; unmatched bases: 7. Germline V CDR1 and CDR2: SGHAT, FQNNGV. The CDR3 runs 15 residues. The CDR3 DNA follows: TGTGCCAGCAGCAGGGACAGCAGGAGCTCCTACGAGCAGTACTTC. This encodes CASSRDSRSSYEQYF.

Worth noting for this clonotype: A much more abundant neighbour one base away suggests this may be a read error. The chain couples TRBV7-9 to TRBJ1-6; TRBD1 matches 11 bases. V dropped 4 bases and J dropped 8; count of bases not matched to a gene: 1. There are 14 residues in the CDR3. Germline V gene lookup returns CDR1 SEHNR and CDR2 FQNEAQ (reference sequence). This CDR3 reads CASSSGQGDSPLHF. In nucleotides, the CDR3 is TGTGCCAGCAGCTCGGGACAGGGGGATTCACCCCTCCACTTT.

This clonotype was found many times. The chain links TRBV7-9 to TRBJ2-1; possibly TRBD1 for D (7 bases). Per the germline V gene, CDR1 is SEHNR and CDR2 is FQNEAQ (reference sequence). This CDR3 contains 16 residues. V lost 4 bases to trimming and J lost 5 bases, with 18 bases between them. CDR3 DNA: TGTGCCAGCAGCTCAGGACCAGGGGGGCTGGACAATGAGCAGTTCTTC. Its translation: CASSSGPGGLDNEQFF.

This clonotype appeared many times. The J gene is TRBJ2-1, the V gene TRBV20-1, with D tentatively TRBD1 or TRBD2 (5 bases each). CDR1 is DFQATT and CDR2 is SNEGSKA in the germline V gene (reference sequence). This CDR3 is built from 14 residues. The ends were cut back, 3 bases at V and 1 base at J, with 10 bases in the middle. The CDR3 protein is CSASHGASYNEQFF. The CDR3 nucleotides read TGCAGTGCTAGTCACGGGGCGTCCTACAATGAGCAGTTCTTC.

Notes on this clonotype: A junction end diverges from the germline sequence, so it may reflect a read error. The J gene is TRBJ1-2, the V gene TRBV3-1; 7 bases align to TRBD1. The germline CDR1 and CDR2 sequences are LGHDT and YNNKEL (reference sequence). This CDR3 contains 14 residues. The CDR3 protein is CTSSHPGQNYGYTF. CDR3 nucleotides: TGTACCAGCAGCCATCCGGGACAGAACTATGGCTACACCTTC.

CDR3 protein: CASSTLRRGGTGELFF. Here the CDR3 DNA reads TGTGCCAGCAGTACCCTCCGGCGGGGCGGCACCGGGGAGCTGTTTTTT. This chain uses TRBV6-2 or TRBV6-3 with TRBJ2-2; tentative D call: TRBD2 (6 bases). Germline CDR1 reads MNHEY; CDR2 reads SVGEGT. The CDR3 consists of 16 residues. Deletions cut 5 bases from V and 4 bases from J, with 17 bases between.

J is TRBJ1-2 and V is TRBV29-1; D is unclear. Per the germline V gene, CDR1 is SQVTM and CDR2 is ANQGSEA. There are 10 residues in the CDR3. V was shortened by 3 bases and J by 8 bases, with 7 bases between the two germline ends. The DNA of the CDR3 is TGCAGCGTTGACTCGACGGGCTACACCTTC. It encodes CSVDSTGYTF. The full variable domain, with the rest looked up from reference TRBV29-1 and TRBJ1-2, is SAVISQKPSRDICQRGTSLTIQCQVDSQVTMMFWYRQQPGQSLTLIATANQGSEATYESGFVIDKFPISRPNLTFSTLTVSNMSPEDSSIYLCSVDSTGYTFGSGTRLTVV.

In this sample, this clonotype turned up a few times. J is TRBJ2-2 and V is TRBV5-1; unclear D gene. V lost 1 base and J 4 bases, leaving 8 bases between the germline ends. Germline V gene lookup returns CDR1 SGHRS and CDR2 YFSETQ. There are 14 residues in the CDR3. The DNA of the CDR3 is TGCGCCAGCAGCTTGCAACTGACCACCGGGGAGCTGTTTTTT. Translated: CASSLQLTTGELFF.

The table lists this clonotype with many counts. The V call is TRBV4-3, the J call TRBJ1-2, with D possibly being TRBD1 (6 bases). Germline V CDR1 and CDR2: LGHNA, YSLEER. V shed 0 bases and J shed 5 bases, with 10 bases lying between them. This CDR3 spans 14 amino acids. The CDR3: CASSQEQGRYGYTF. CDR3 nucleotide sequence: TGCGCCAGCAGCCAAGAACAGGGTCGGTATGGCTACACCTTC.

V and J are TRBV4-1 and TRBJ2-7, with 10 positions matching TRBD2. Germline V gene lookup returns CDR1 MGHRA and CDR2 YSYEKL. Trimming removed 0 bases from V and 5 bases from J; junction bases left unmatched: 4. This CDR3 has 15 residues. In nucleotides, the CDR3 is TGCGCCAGCAGCCAAGATCGTCTAGCGGGAGACGAGCAGTACTTC. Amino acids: CASSQDRLAGDEQYF.

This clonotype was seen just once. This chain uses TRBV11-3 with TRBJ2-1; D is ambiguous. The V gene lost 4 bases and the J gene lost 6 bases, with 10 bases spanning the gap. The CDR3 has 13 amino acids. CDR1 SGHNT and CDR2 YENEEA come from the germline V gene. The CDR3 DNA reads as TGTGCCAGCAGCTCGGGCAGTGGCAATGAGCAGTTCTTC. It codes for CASSSGSGNEQFF.

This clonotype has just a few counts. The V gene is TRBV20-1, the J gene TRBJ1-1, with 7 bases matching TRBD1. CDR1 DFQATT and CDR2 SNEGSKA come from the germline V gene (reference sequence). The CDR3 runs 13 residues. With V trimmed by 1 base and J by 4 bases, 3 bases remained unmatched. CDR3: CSARGGQLTEAFF. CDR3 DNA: TGCAGTGCTAGAGGGGGACAGCTCACTGAAGCTTTCTTT.

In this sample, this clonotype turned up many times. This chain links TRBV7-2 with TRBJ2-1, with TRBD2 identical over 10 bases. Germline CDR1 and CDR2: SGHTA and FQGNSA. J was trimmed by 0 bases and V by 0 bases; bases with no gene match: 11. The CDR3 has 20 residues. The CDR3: CASSLAPNSGGPSSYNEQFF. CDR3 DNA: TGTGCCAGCAGCTTAGCGCCGAATAGCGGGGGGCCGAGCTCCTACAATGAGCAGTTCTTC.

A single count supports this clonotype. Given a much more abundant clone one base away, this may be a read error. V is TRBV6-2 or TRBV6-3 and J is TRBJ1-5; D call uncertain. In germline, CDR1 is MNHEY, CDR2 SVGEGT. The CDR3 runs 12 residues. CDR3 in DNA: TGTGCCGGCAGCTCAGCCGGTTCAGCTCAGCATTTT. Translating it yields CAGSSAGSAQHF.

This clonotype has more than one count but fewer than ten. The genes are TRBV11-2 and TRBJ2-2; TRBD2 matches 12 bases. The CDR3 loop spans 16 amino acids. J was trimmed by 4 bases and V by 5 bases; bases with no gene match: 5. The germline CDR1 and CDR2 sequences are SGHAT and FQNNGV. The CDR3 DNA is TGTGCCAGCAGCATTTTGACTAGCGGGGGCACCGGGGAGCTGTTTTTT. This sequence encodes CASSILTSGGTGELFF.